One sample yielded the 5 T cell receptor beta chains listed below, sequenced in a study of blood T cell repertoires in COVID-19. TCRdb's copy holds only in-frame clones and misses some; the assay was immunoSEQ multiplex PCR. This table holds around 150,000 clones, approximately 80% found once. Material for sequencing was peripheral blood. The receptors derive from a man aged 55 to 70 who had recovered from COVID-19.

This chain links TRBV10-3 with TRBJ2-2; 14 bases match TRBD2. This CDR3 contains 18 residues. The germline V gene encodes CDR1 ENHRY and CDR2 SYGVKD. Losses at the gene ends were 2 bases for V and 6 bases for J; bases not matched to a gene: 8. The CDR3 DNA follows: TGTGCCATCAGTGAGCCCGGACTAGCGGGGGGTATCCCCGGGGAGCTGTTTTTT. Translation gives CAISEPGLAGGIPGELFF.

This chain links TRBV7-2 with TRBJ2-1, with 7 bases identical to TRBD2. CDR1 is SGHTA and CDR2 is FQGNSA in the germline V gene. CDR3 length: 15 residues. Trimming cost V 4 bases and J 5 bases; bases outside gene matches: 8. The CDR3 is CASSSGRTSHNEQFF. For the CDR3, the DNA is TGTGCCAGCAGCTCGGGGAGGACTAGTCACAATGAGCAGTTCTTC.

The chain combines TRBV5-6 with TRBJ2-2, with D unresolved. In germline, CDR1 is SGHDT, CDR2 YYEEEE. The germline V and J ends were trimmed by 1 base and 4 bases, with 11 bases remaining between them. CDR3 length: 15 residues. CDR3 sequence reads: CASSLIPRGTGELFF. CDR3 in DNA: TGTGCCAGCAGCTTGATTCCACGAGGCACCGGGGAGCTGTTTTTT.

The gene calls are TRBV7-2 and TRBJ1-1; possibly TRBD1 for D (6 bases). Trimming took 1 base from V and 0 from J, leaving 9 bases between them. There are 15 residues in the CDR3. The germline V gene encodes CDR1 SGHTA and CDR2 FQGNSA. CDR3 in amino acids: CASSLGGLLNTEAFF. CDR3 nucleotides: TGTGCCAGCAGCTTAGGGGGGCTTCTGAACACTGAAGCTTTCTTT.

The rearrangement joins TRBV2 to TRBJ1-4; 9 bases line up with TRBD1. The trim removed 6 bases at V and 8 bases at J, leaving 7 bases unmatched. CDR3 size: 14 residues. CDR1 and CDR2 (germline): SNHLY, FYNNEI. The CDR3 loop is CASRHRGLPEKLFF. DNA of the CDR3: TGTGCCAGCAGGCACAGGGGGCTCCCGGAAAAACTGTTTTTT. Together with reference TRBV2 and TRBJ1-4, the CDR3 gives the full variable domain: EPEVTQTPSHQVTQMGQEVILRCVPISNHLYFYWYRQILGQKVEFLVSFYNNEISEKSEIFDDQFSVERPDGSNFTLKIRSTKLEDSAMYFCASRHRGLPEKLFFGSGTQLSVL.